This T cell receptor (beta chain) is from a study of early T cells in non-severe SARS-CoV-2 infection. Across the study: Sequencing input comprised bulk RNA from unsorted whole blood; chain pairing was not available.

Researchers attached unique molecular identifiers to individual cDNA molecules. A single record per CDR3 protein comes from TCRdb applying MiXCR to the 5' RACE reads. The sample records roughly 110,000 distinct CDR3 sequences, over 8.5% being singletons. This clonotype was counted ten times or more. Its antigen is as yet unknown. The junction departs from the called germline gene at one end, perhaps through a read error. Study observations and caveats: VDJdb-based matching was biased toward anti-spike CD8 responses and missed private and CD4 specificities.

The germline V gene encodes CDR1 SGHAT and CDR2 FQNNGV. CDR3 size: 15 residues. The TCR originated in an adult who was a healthcare worker with PCR-confirmed SARS-CoV-2 infection or an uninfected control (not recorded which). V and J are TRBV11-2 and TRBJ1-4; TRBD1 is a possible D gene (5 bases). Sequences were obtained from whole blood. As DNA, the CDR3 is TGTGCCAGCAGCTTAGCCCAGGGCACTAATAAAAAACTGTTTTTT. Protein product: CASSLAQGTNKKLFF.